The 24 T cell receptor beta chains below come from one sample, sequenced in a study of blood T cell repertoires in COVID-19. Measured with immunoSEQ multiplex PCR; TCRdb has only the in-frame clones, and not every one. This table holds a few hundred thousand clones, around 86% found once. Sequences were obtained from peripheral blood. These receptors originate from a man in his fifties or sixties with acute or convalescent COVID-19.

The chain links TRBV7-9 to TRBJ2-2, with D possibly TRBD2 on 7 matching bases. CDR3 length equals 15 residues. The germline V gene has CDR1 SEHNR and CDR2 FQNEAQ (reference sequence). The V end lost 5 bases, the J end lost 6 bases, and 16 bases lay between the germline ends. The CDR3 loop is CASSPRSGGSGELFF. As DNA, the CDR3 is TGTGCCAGCAGCCCCCGGTCGGGGGGCTCCGGGGAGCTGTTTTTT.

V and J are TRBV6-2 or TRBV6-3 and TRBJ2-7, with TRBD2 matching 9 bases. The J segment lost 1 base and the V segment lost 2 bases, leaving 3 bases of the junction unmatched. The length of the CDR3 is 15 residues. CDR1 MNHEY and CDR2 SVGEGT come from the germline V gene. The CDR3: CASSYVSGRSYEQYF. For the CDR3, the DNA is TGTGCCAGCAGTTACGTCAGCGGGAGGTCCTACGAGCAGTACTTC.

The chain is built from TRBV18 and TRBJ2-1; 7 bases agree with TRBD1. This CDR3 is built from 16 residues. The V segment lost 4 bases and the J segment 1 base; nucleotides outside the gene matches: 7. CDR1 KGHSH and CDR2 LQKENI come from the germline V gene. CDR3 loop: CASSHRTGKSYNEQFF. CDR3 nucleotides: TGTGCCAGCTCACACAGGACAGGAAAATCCTACAATGAGCAGTTCTTC.

The gene calls are TRBV25-1 and TRBJ1-1, with no clear D. Looked up from germline, CDR1 is MGHDK and CDR2 is SYGVNS. This CDR3 spans 15 amino acids. V lost 1 base and J 0 bases, leaving 9 bases between the germline ends. CDR3 region: CASSESQILNTEAFF. Here the CDR3 DNA reads TGTGCCAGCAGTGAATCGCAGATCCTGAACACTGAAGCTTTCTTT.

J is TRBJ2-7 and V is TRBV7-8; D possibly corresponds to TRBD2 (6 bases). V was cut by 7 bases and J by 3 bases, with 16 bases left in between. The CDR3 runs 14 residues. CDR1 and CDR2 (germline): SGHVS, FQNEAQ. The CDR3 DNA is TGTGCCAGCACCCCCGGGGGTGGCGTCTACGAGCAGTACTTC. Its protein product is CASTPGGGVYEQYF. The full variable domain, with the rest looked up from reference TRBV7-8 and TRBJ2-7, is GAGVSQSPRYKVAKRGQDVALRCDPISGHVSLFWYQQALGQGPEFLTYFQNEAQLDKSGLPSDRFFAERPEGSVSTLKIQRTQQEDSAVYLCASTPGGGVYEQYFGPGTRLTVT.

The chain employs TRBV5-4 and TRBJ1-1; the D is unclear. Germline values: CDR1 SGHNT, CDR2 YYREEE (reference sequence). The ends were cut back, 5 bases at V and 4 bases at J, with 12 bases in the middle. This CDR3 is 13 amino acids long. The CDR3 DNA sequence: TGTGCCAGCAGGCGTGAGCCGAGCACTGAAGCTTTCTTT. This translates into CASRREPSTEAFF.

This clone was found a few times. The chain carries TRBV5-1 and TRBJ1-6; D remains unclear. The CDR3 loop spans 16 amino acids. Germline V gene sequence: CDR1 SGHRS, CDR2 YFSETQ. V shed 1 base and J shed 5 bases, with 13 bases lying between them. CDR3 amino acids: CASSLNFRSHNSPLHF. Here the CDR3 DNA reads TGCGCCAGCAGCTTGAATTTTCGGAGTCATAATTCACCCCTCCACTTT.

This chain uses TRBV7-3 with TRBJ2-1, with D possibly matching TRBD2 (6 bases). The CDR3 is 13 amino acids. V was trimmed by 2 bases and J by 8 bases, leaving 10 bases between them. Germline V gives CDR1 SGHTA, CDR2 FQGTGA. CDR3 loop: CASSLWGEDEQFF. The CDR3 nucleotides read TGTGCCAGCAGCTTATGGGGGGAGGATGAGCAGTTCTTC.

V gene TRBV28 combines with J gene TRBJ2-3; TRBD1 aligns across 7 bases. Losses at the gene ends were 3 bases for V and 4 bases for J; bases not matched to a gene: 7. Per germline, CDR1 MDHEN and CDR2 SYDVKM. The length of the CDR3 is 15 residues. The CDR3 protein is CASSFRSQGADTQYF. The DNA of the CDR3 is TGTGCCAGCAGTTTCCGGTCGCAGGGGGCAGATACGCAGTATTTT.

This chain links TRBV4-2 with TRBJ2-2; D might be TRBD2 (6 bases). The V gene lost 3 bases and the J gene lost 1 base, with 6 bases spanning the gap. The CDR3 length is 14 residues. Per germline, CDR1 LGHNA and CDR2 YNFKEQ. For the CDR3, the DNA is TGTGCCAGCAGCCACGGGGGGAACACCGGGGAGCTGTTTTTT. It specifies CASSHGGNTGELFF.

This rearrangement joins TRBV6-1 to TRBJ1-5; D gene uncertain. V lost 0 bases to trimming and J lost 0 bases, with 9 bases between them. The CDR3 sequence is 16 residues long. The germline V gene encodes CDR1 MNHNS and CDR2 SASEGT. CDR3 DNA sequence: TGTGCCAGCAGTGAAGCCTCGGGTTATAGCAATCAGCCCCAGCATTTT. It yields the protein CASSEASGYSNQPQHF.

The genes are TRBV3-1 (or the pseudogene TRBV3-2) and TRBJ1-1; a possible D gene is TRBD1 (6 bases). Trimming removed 8 bases at V and 5 bases at J, with 15 bases between. CDR1 is LGHDT and CDR2 is YNNKEL in the germline V gene (reference sequence). The CDR3 is made up of 13 amino acids. The CDR3 DNA sequence: TGTGCCAGCGGCCGCGGCCAGGGGACTGAAGCTTTCTTT. Its protein is CASGRGQGTEAFF.

The chain couples TRBV7-2 to TRBJ2-7; 7 bases fit TRBD1. V trimming: 5 bases; J trimming: 2 bases; junction bases outside the gene matches: 9. CDR1 is SGHTA and CDR2 is FQGNSA in the germline V gene. This CDR3 has 15 residues. In nucleotides, the CDR3 is TGTGCCAGCAGCCAATCCGGGACAGAAACCTACGAGCAGTACTTC. Its translation is CASSQSGTETYEQYF.

The V gene is TRBV24-1, the J gene TRBJ2-3; TRBD2 is a possible D gene (6 bases). The CDR3 consists of 17 residues. The V gene's germline CDR1 is KGHDR and CDR2 SFDVKD. Trimming stripped 3 bases from V and 3 bases from J, with 18 bases between. CDR3 sequence (DNA): TGTGCCACCAGTGATCCTTCTAGCGCCGCAGGGACAGATACGCAGTATTTT. Its protein product is CATSDPSSAAGTDTQYF.

This chain joins TRBV6-2 or TRBV6-3 and TRBJ1-5; tentatively, D is TRBD1 (5 bases). V gave up 0 bases and J gave up 7 bases, with 16 bases separating them. This CDR3 region has 16 residues. Germline values: CDR1 MNHEY, CDR2 SVGEGT. The CDR3 coding sequence is TGTGCCAGCAGTTACTCGCGGGCGGGGGACGGGCAGCCCCAGCATTTT. Amino acids: CASSYSRAGDGQPQHF.

The chain employs TRBV5-6 and TRBJ2-7, with 8 bases matching TRBD1. V gave up 4 bases and J gave up 3 bases; unmatched junction bases: 9. There are 15 residues in the CDR3. Germline CDR1 reads SGHDT; CDR2 reads YYEEEE. As DNA, the CDR3 is TGTGCCAGCAGCCGTCCCGGGACAGGACGCTACGAGCAGTACTTC. Encoded protein: CASSRPGTGRYEQYF.

V and J are TRBV18 and TRBJ2-2; tentatively, D is TRBD1 (5 bases). V shed 2 bases and J shed 1 base, with 8 bases lying between them. CDR3 length: 15 residues. Germline lookup yields CDR1 KGHSH and CDR2 LQKENI. The CDR3 DNA reads as TGTGCCAGCTCACCAGAGCAGGGGAACACCGGGGAGCTGTTTTTT. It encodes CASSPEQGNTGELFF.

The J gene is TRBJ2-1, the V gene TRBV5-5; 9 bases agree with TRBD1. V was pared by 1 base and J by 5 bases, with 7 bases of the junction left unmatched. Germline V gives CDR1 SGHKS, CDR2 YYEKEE (reference sequence). CDR3 size: 16 residues. The CDR3 sequence: CASSLWDRAFHNEQFF. In DNA, the CDR3 is TGTGCCAGCAGCTTGTGGGACAGGGCTTTCCACAATGAGCAGTTCTTC. Supplemented by reference TRBV5-5 and TRBJ2-1, the full variable domain reads DAGVTQSPTHLIKTRGQQVTLRCSPISGHKSVSWYQQVLGQGPQFIFQYYEKEERGRGNFPDRFSARQFPNYSSELNVNALLLGDSALYLCASSLWDRAFHNEQFFGPGTRLTVL.

This rearrangement joins TRBV24-1 to TRBJ2-7, with 9 bases lining up with TRBD2. CDR1 and CDR2 from the germline V gene are KGHDR and SFDVKD. The junction had 4 bases not matched to a gene; V was cut back by 6 bases and J by 2 bases. The CDR3 is made up of 14 amino acids. This CDR3 reads CATSTGLAPYEQYF. The CDR3 DNA sequence: TGTGCCACCAGTACGGGACTAGCTCCCTACGAGCAGTACTTC.

This chain links TRBV7-6 with TRBJ2-7; possible D gene TRBD1, 6 bases. The CDR3 contains 14 residues. Trimming took off 1 base at V and 3 bases at J, with 10 bases between the two ends. Germline V CDR1 and CDR2: SGHVS, FNYEAQ. CDR3 amino acids: CASSLGTDHYEQYF. The CDR3, as DNA: TGTGCCAGCAGCTTAGGGACAGACCACTACGAGCAGTACTTC.

This clone came up once. The chain couples TRBV9 to TRBJ2-2; 9 positions match TRBD2. The junction had 7 bases not matched to a gene; V was cut back by 3 bases and J by 7 bases. CDR1 is SGDLS and CDR2 is YYNGEE in the germline V gene. The CDR3 is made up of 15 amino acids. CDR3 region: CASSEGSGGNGELFF. CDR3 bases: TGTGCCAGCAGCGAGGGTAGCGGGGGTAACGGGGAGCTGTTTTTT. Full variable domain (remainder filled in from reference TRBV9 and TRBJ2-2): DSGVTQTPKHLITATGQRVTLRCSPRSGDLSVYWYQQSLDQGLQFLIQYYNGEERAKGNILERFSAQQFPDLHSELNLSSLELGDSALYFCASSEGSGGNGELFFGEGSRLTVL.

The chain joins TRBV5-1 to TRBJ2-3; D might be TRBD2 (7 bases). Trimming removed 0 bases from V and 0 bases from J, with 14 bases in between. CDR3 size: 17 residues. Germline values: CDR1 SGHRS, CDR2 YFSETQ. The CDR3 protein is CASSLAVGGPSTDTQYF. CDR3 in DNA: TGCGCCAGCAGCTTGGCTGTCGGGGGGCCTAGCACAGATACGCAGTATTTT.

The chain carries TRBV7-2 and TRBJ2-7, with 7 bases that match TRBD2. The CDR3 loop spans 18 amino acids. Germline V gene data show CDR1 as SGHTA and CDR2 as FQGNSA. V lost 4 bases and J lost 4; bases outside the gene matches: 19. CDR3 region: CASSSGRRAGGVGYEQYF. CDR3 nucleotides: TGTGCCAGCAGCTCGGGACGGCGAGCTGGGGGGGTAGGTTACGAGCAGTACTTC.

This chain uses TRBV7-6 with TRBJ1-6; no firm D call. CDR1 and CDR2 from the germline V gene are SGHVS and FNYEAQ. V lost 5 bases and J 7 bases, leaving 18 bases between the germline ends. This CDR3 region has 16 residues. The CDR3 is CASSPRSAGGNSPLHF. The CDR3 region has the DNA TGTGCCAGCAGCCCACGAAGCGCAGGCGGGAATTCACCCCTCCACTTT.